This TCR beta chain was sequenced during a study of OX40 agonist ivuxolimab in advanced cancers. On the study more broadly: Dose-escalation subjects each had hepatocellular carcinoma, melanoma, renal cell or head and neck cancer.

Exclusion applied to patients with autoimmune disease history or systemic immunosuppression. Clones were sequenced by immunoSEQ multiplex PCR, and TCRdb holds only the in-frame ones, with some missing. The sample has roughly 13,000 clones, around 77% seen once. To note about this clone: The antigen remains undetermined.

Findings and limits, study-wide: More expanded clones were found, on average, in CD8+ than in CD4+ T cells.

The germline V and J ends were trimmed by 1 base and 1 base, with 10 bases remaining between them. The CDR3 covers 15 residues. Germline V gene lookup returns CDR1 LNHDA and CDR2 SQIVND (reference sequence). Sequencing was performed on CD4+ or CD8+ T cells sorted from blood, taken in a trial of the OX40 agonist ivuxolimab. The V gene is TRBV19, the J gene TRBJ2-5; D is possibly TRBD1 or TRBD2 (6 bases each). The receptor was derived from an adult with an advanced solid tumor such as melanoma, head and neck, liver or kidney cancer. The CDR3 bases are TGTGCCAGTAGTATAGGAGGGGGGACCCAAGAGACCCAGTACTTC. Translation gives CASSIGGGTQETQYF.